One T cell receptor beta chain is described in this entry. V was clipped by 2 bases and J by 0 bases, with 11 bases between them. Germline V gene lookup returns CDR1 DFQATT and CDR2 SNEGSKA (reference sequence). The CDR3 is 16 amino acids. The data belong to a study of human T cells and chemical hapten exposure. One entry per CDR3 protein results from TCRdb running MiXCR on the RACE reads. The data show around 160,000 distinct CDR3 sequences, more than 12% seen once. Regarding time point: patch test 1, 2 weeks after DPC sensitization. Treatment specified: therapeutic diphenylcyclopropenone sensitization with weekly scalp DPC.

This TCR was recovered from a woman aged 25 to 39 with alopecia areata. Some clones in this sample may be carry-over from other donors' samples. The rearrangement uses TRBV20-1 and TRBJ1-6, with unresolved D. The source material was whole blood, sampled in connection with sensitization to the hapten diphenylcyclopropenone (DPC). The CDR3 protein is CSARLLTSSYNSPLHF. The CDR3 DNA sequence: TGCAGTGCTAGACTACTGACAAGCTCCTATAATTCACCCCTCCACTTT.